This T cell receptor beta chain was retrieved from a study of cytomegalovirus exposure and HLA in healthy donors. Overall study findings and caveats: The authors reported that TCR beta sequences could predict HLA-A and HLA-B alleles. These predictions were accurate for most subjects in the first cohort. Fewer N-insertions (relative to the roughly 610-donor mean) were reportedly seen in an Asian-associated ancestry cluster in a later analysis.

The CDR3 extends over 14 amino acids. With 2 bases clipped from V and 2 bases from J, the junction kept 5 bases outside the gene matches. The germline V gene has CDR1 SQVTM and CDR2 ANQGSEA. The PCR used 60 Vbeta and 13 Jbeta primers. Libraries were prepared by immunoSEQ multiplex PCR; TCRdb keeps only in-frame clonotypes and omits some of them. Among some 150,000 clones listed, 79% were seen once. A note on this clone: Its antigen is not known.

The J gene is TRBJ2-5, the V gene TRBV29-1; 7 bases match TRBD2. The receptor's source is a male donor in good health and CMV-seronegative. Sequencing input: PBMCs. The CDR3 loop is CSVEISRGQETQYF. The CDR3 DNA sequence: TGCAGCGTTGAAATCTCGCGGGGGCAAGAGACCCAGTACTTC. Complete variable domain (other parts from reference TRBV29-1 and TRBJ2-5): SAVISQKPSRDICQRGTSLTIQCQVDSQVTMMFWYRQQPGQSLTLIATANQGSEATYESGFVIDKFPISRPNLTFSTLTVSNMSPEDSSIYLCSVEISRGQETQYFGPGTRLLVL.